This T cell receptor (beta chain) was obtained from a study of glioma-infiltrating T cells. Study results and limitations: Only very few CDR3 sequences appeared in both tissue and blood.

After removal of 7 bases from V and 0 bases from J, the junction contained 6 bases not matched to a gene. Per germline, CDR1 DFQATT and CDR2 SNEGSKA (reference sequence). The CDR3 length is 14 residues. This clonotype was observed at least ten times. Its antigen is currently unknown. TCR alpha and beta CDR3 regions were amplified from RNA using iRepertoire nested multiplex PCR. TCRdb analysed the multiplex PCR reads with MiXCR anew, one entry per CDR3 protein. The repertoire consists of around 43,000 distinct CDR3 sequences, with about a fifth occurring once and the leading ten covering approximately 6.4%.

V gene TRBV20-1 combines with J gene TRBJ2-1, with 7 nucleotides matching TRBD2. This sequence was found in a human donor with low-grade glioma or glioblastoma, undergoing nonglioma brain surgery, or in good health (not recorded which). The source material was glioma tissue, nonneoplastic brain tissue, or PBMCs (not recorded which). The CDR3 sequence is CSVGGRDSYNEQFF. DNA for the CDR3: TGCAGTGTAGGCGGGAGAGACTCCTACAATGAGCAGTTCTTC.